The 23 T cell receptor beta chains below all came from one sample that was sequenced in a study of T cells after yellow fever vaccination (dated by TCRdb to between 2019 and 2020). In the paper's terms, the treatment or condition label means: live attenuated yellow fever vaccine strain. The receptor library was made with 5' RACE. Sequencing relied on an Illumina NovaSeq 6000. TCRdb passed the public sequencing reads through fastp at Q25 and MiXCR, retaining productive beta sequences. Rows are combined by CDR3 protein, so each entry shows the most common genes and DNA. The sample table holds 250,000 or so distinct CDR3 sequences, of which over 3% were seen once. The leading ten clones occupy 19% of the sample. The sample here was PBMCs, taken 15 days after the yellow fever booster vaccination. These receptor sequences come from a man aged 18 to 29 who received the YFV17D yellow fever vaccine.

The table lists this clonotype with many counts. For the CDR3, the DNA is TGTGCCAGCAGCTTAGCGCGAGGGGGGAATAAAGAGACCCAGTACTTC. This sequence encodes CASSLARGGNKETQYF. The rearrangement links TRBV7-8 to TRBJ2-5; perhaps D is TRBD1 or TRBD2 (6 bases each). Looked up from germline, CDR1 is SGHVS and CDR2 is FQNEAQ. Trimming cost V 0 bases and J 3 bases, with 14 bases left between them. This CDR3 spans 16 amino acids.

This clonotype was seen many times. The chain recombines TRBV5-1 with TRBJ2-7, with D perhaps TRBD2 (6 bases). Germline-derived CDR1 and CDR2 are SGHRS and YFSETQ. V lost 1 base to trimming and J lost 3 bases, with 8 bases between them. CDR3 length: 13 amino acids. The CDR3 region is CASSLRGNYEQYF. CDR3 nucleotide sequence: TGCGCCAGCAGCTTGCGGGGGAACTACGAGCAGTACTTC.

The table lists this clonotype with many counts. This sequence joins TRBV7-9 and TRBJ1-1, with D maybe TRBD1 (6 bases). Germline CDR1 and CDR2: SEHNR and FQNEAQ (reference sequence). V lost 10 bases, J lost 1 base, and 13 bases lay in between. CDR3 length: 13 residues. The CDR3 loop reads CATDRLQNTEAFF. CDR3 nucleotides: TGTGCCACGGACAGACTTCAGAACACTGAAGCTTTCTTT.

This clonotype was seen ten or more times. The chain has TRBV6-2 or TRBV6-3 and TRBJ2-3; TRBD1 agrees at 10 bases. With 6 bases clipped from V and 1 base from J, the junction kept 16 bases outside the gene matches. In germline, CDR1 is MNHEY, CDR2 SVGEGT. The CDR3 has 19 amino acids. This chain's CDR3 is CASRTRPGTGELGTDTQYF. The CDR3 DNA sequence: TGTGCCAGCAGGACGCGACCCGGGACAGGGGAATTGGGCACAGATACGCAGTATTTT.

The sample holds many counts of this clonotype. One junction end does not reproduce the germline sequence, and a read error may be involved. The rearrangement uses TRBV5-6 and TRBJ2-5; no clear D gene. This CDR3 has 15 amino acids. Looked up from germline, CDR1 is SGHDT and CDR2 is YYEEEE. In DNA, the CDR3 is TGTGCCAGCACCTTGTACTTACAGTACCAAGAGACCCAGTACTTC. It translates to CASTLYLQYQETQYF.

This clonotype was counted ten times or more. The CDR3 sequence is CASSLRGWEKLFF. For the CDR3, the DNA is TGTGCCAGCAGTTTACGGGGATGGGAAAAACTGTTTTTT. The chain combines TRBV12-3 or TRBV12-4 with TRBJ1-4; D unresolved. Trimming left V 2 bases short and J 8 bases short, with 9 bases between. This CDR3 has 13 amino acids.

This clonotype was observed at least ten times. The chain combines TRBV4-1 with TRBJ2-6; D unresolved. This CDR3 contains 15 residues. Germline V lookup: CDR1 MGHRA, CDR2 YSYEKL. V was cut by 2 bases and J by 3 bases, with 8 bases left in between. As DNA, the CDR3 is TGCGCCAGCAGCCAATTGGGTGGTGGGGCCAACGTCCTGACTTTC. Its protein is CASSQLGGGANVLTF.

This clonotype was picked up many times. This chain connects TRBV10-3 to TRBJ1-2; 10 bases line up with TRBD1. The ends lost 3 bases at V and 10 bases at J; junction bases unmatched: 14. This CDR3 has 16 residues. The germline V gene has CDR1 ENHRY and CDR2 SYGVKD. Written as DNA, the CDR3 is TGTGCCATCAGTGAATCGGACAGGGGGGATTCCATCGACTACACCTTC. It is translated as CAISESDRGDSIDYTF.

Comment on this clonotype: The junction and the germline gene differ at one end; a read error may be behind it. The chain has TRBV5-1 and TRBJ2-5; 10 bases are shared with TRBD1. The CDR3 sequence is 14 residues long. Per the germline V gene, CDR1 is SGHRS and CDR2 is YFSETQ. The CDR3 loop is CASSFGTGEETQSF. CDR3 bases: TGCGCCAGCAGCTTCGGGACAGGGGAAGAGACCCAGTCCTTC.

The CDR3 loop is CASSSDRASQPQHF. The CDR3 DNA sequence: TGCGCCAGCAGCTCGGACAGGGCGAGTCAGCCCCAGCATTTT. The J gene is TRBJ1-5, the V gene TRBV4-3; 8 positions match TRBD1. Per the germline V gene, CDR1 is LGHNA and CDR2 is YSLEER. The CDR3 is made up of 14 amino acids. Germline trimming cut 5 bases from V and 6 bases from J; bases unmatched to any gene: 6.

This clonotype was found many times. The chain is built from TRBV5-1 and TRBJ2-7; D not resolved. V lost 4 bases, J lost 2 bases, and 13 bases lay in between. This CDR3 region has 14 residues. Germline values: CDR1 SGHRS, CDR2 YFSETQ. The CDR3 bases are TGCGCCAGCAGCATACACGACGGAACCTACGAGCAGTACTTC. Its translation is CASSIHDGTYEQYF. Filled out from reference TRBV5-1 and TRBJ2-7, the complete variable domain reads KAGVTQTPRYLIKTRGQQVTLSCSPISGHRSVSWYQQTPGQGLQFLFEYFSETQRNKGNFPGRFSGRQFSNSRSEMNVSTLELGDSALYLCASSIHDGTYEQYFGPGTRLTVT.

This clonotype came up many times. This chain links TRBV4-2 with TRBJ1-6; the D gene is possibly TRBD1 (6 bases). The CDR3 length is 17 residues. Germline lookup yields CDR1 LGHNA and CDR2 YNFKEQ. Trimming took off 0 bases at V and 8 bases at J, with 17 bases between the two ends. CDR3 sequence: CASSQDGGGVGDSPLHF. In DNA form, the CDR3 reads TGTGCCAGCAGCCAAGATGGGGGCGGGGTGGGAGATTCACCCCTCCACTTT.

This clonotype was found many times. V and J are TRBV15 and TRBJ1-6; D is perhaps TRBD1 (5 bases). This CDR3 region has 16 residues. Germline V gene data show CDR1 as LNHNV and CDR2 as YYDKDF (reference sequence). V dropped 5 bases and J dropped 10 bases, with 21 bases sitting between them. The CDR3 DNA reads TGTGCCACCAGCCGCCGTCAAGGGGATCATCCCTCACCCCTCCACTTT. Translating it yields CATSRRQGDHPSPLHF.

The table lists this clonotype with many counts. The rearrangement links TRBV29-1 to TRBJ2-7, with a possible D match to TRBD2 (6 bases). Per the germline V gene, CDR1 is SQVTM and CDR2 is ANQGSEA. The CDR3 is made up of 11 amino acids. The V and J ends lost 1 base and 7 bases respectively, with 8 bases between them. CDR3 nucleotide sequence: TGCAGCGTTGAAGGGGGAGGTGAGCAGTACTTC. This sequence encodes CSVEGGGEQYF.

This clonotype showed up just a few times. V and J are TRBV5-1 and TRBJ1-3; D gene ambiguous. V lost 3 bases, J lost 0 bases, and 10 bases lay in between. Germline V gene data show CDR1 as SGHRS and CDR2 as YFSETQ. The CDR3 is 15 amino acids. The CDR3 is CASSSNTGSGNTIYF. CDR3 coding DNA: TGCGCCAGCAGCTCCAACACTGGCTCTGGAAACACCATATATTTT.

This clonotype came up many times. This sequence joins TRBV19 and TRBJ1-1, with 7 bases matching TRBD1. CDR1 and CDR2 (germline): LNHDA, SQIVND (reference sequence). V lost 3 bases, J lost 1 base, and 2 bases stayed unmatched. CDR3 length equals 14 residues. This CDR3 reads CASSMRTGNTEAFF. CDR3 coding DNA: TGTGCCAGTAGTATGAGGACAGGGAACACTGAAGCTTTCTTT.

This clonotype appeared many times. The chain employs TRBV7-2 and TRBJ2-1, with 14 nucleotides matching TRBD2. V gave up 5 bases and J gave up 6 bases; unmatched junction bases: 3. There are 15 residues in the CDR3. Per germline, CDR1 SGHTA and CDR2 FQGNSA. The CDR3 nucleotides are TGTGCCAGCAGCCCGGGACTAGCGGGGGCCAATGAGCAGTTCTTC. This codes for CASSPGLAGANEQFF.

This clonotype was detected ten times or more. The chain couples TRBV12-3 or TRBV12-4 to TRBJ2-6; 7 bases line up with TRBD1. With 6 bases clipped from V and 4 bases from J, the junction kept 3 bases outside the gene matches. This CDR3 is built from 14 residues. The CDR3 spells CASRGTDGANVLTF. The DNA of the CDR3 is TGTGCCAGCAGGGGGACAGACGGGGCCAACGTCCTGACTTTC.

This clonotype has ten or more counts. J is TRBJ2-2 and V is TRBV6-2 or TRBV6-3; D gene uncertain. The CDR3 has 13 amino acids. V shed 3 bases and J shed 6 bases, with 8 bases lying between them. Germline V gene data show CDR1 as MNHEY and CDR2 as SVGEGT. Here the CDR3 reads CASSYVSSGELFF. CDR3 coding DNA: TGTGCCAGCAGTTATGTGTCGTCCGGGGAGCTGTTTTTT.

This clonotype was seen at least ten times. This chain joins TRBV5-1 and TRBJ2-5; weak D call: TRBD1 (6 bases). This CDR3 is 14 amino acids long. Germline V gene sequence: CDR1 SGHRS, CDR2 YFSETQ. V was cut by 2 bases and J by 3 bases, with 11 bases left in between. CDR3: CASSFTGREETQYF. In DNA form, the CDR3 reads TGCGCCAGCAGCTTTACAGGGCGGGAAGAGACCCAGTACTTC.

In its sample, this clonotype was seen many times. The V gene is TRBV6-5, the J gene TRBJ1-6, with unresolved D. This CDR3 is 13 amino acids long. Trimming removed 8 bases from V and 5 bases from J, with 10 bases in between. Germline V CDR1 and CDR2: MNHEY, SVGAGI. CDR3 amino acids: CASRTEDNSPLHF. CDR3 DNA sequence: TGTGCCAGCCGGACCGAAGATAATTCACCCCTCCACTTT.

This clonotype has a count of ten or more. The gene calls are TRBV4-3 and TRBJ2-7, with a weak D call TRBD1 (6 bases). This CDR3 region has 16 residues. Germline loops: CDR1 LGHNA, CDR2 YSLEER. V was cut by 0 bases and J by 0 bases, with 12 bases left in between. The CDR3 is CASSQDWTAPSYEQYF. The DNA of the CDR3 is TGCGCCAGCAGCCAAGATTGGACAGCTCCCTCCTACGAGCAGTACTTC.

This clonotype occurred many times. The CDR3 spells CSVDRGRDTQYF. DNA of the CDR3: TGCAGCGTGGACAGGGGGCGGGATACGCAGTATTTT. The gene calls are TRBV29-1 and TRBJ2-3; TRBD1 matches 11 bases. The CDR3 totals 12 residues. Per germline, CDR1 SQVTM and CDR2 ANQGSEA. Germline trimming cut 6 bases from V and 6 bases from J; bases unmatched to any gene: 2.